This entry lists 9 T cell receptor beta chains sequenced from one sample in a study of shared T cell receptors in the human thymus. Repertoires were generated with immunoSEQ multiplex PCR, while TCRdb's copy carries only in-frame clones and drops some. The data show about 610,000 clones, approximately 88% seen once. These same records also appear under a second study, on human thymus T cells.

The specimen was thymocytes. The origin of the receptors is a boy under two years old with a congenital heart defect.

The chain uses TRBV19 and TRBJ2-1; 7 bases are shared with TRBD2. V dropped 0 bases and J dropped 16; count of bases not matched to a gene: 9. The germline gives CDR1 LNHDA, CDR2 SQIVND (reference sequence). The CDR3 is 13 residues long. DNA for the CDR3: TGTGCCAGTAGTATAGATCGGGGGGACCCCGTTTTCTTC. The encoded protein is CASSIDRGDPVFF. Using reference TRBV19 and TRBJ2-1 for the parts outside the CDR3, the full variable domain is DGGITQSPKYLFRKEGQNVTLSCEQNLNHDAMYWYRQDPGQGLRLIYYSQIVNDFQKGDIAEGYSVSREKKESFPLTVTSAQKNPTAFYLCASSIDRGDPVFFGPGTRLTVL.

The chain carries TRBV5-6 and TRBJ2-2; possible D gene TRBD2, 5 bases. Per the germline V gene, CDR1 is SGHDT and CDR2 is YYEEEE. Trimming took 1 base from V and 3 from J, leaving 10 bases between them. The CDR3 has 15 amino acids. CDR3 DNA sequence: TGTGCCAGCAGCTTGAATAGCGCTGACACCGGGGAGCTGTTTTTT. It yields the protein CASSLNSADTGELFF.

With regard to this clone: Other DNA variants within this sample encode the same CDR3. The genes are TRBV28 and TRBJ2-7, with 11 nucleotides matching TRBD2. Unmatched junction bases numbered 8, after V lost 6 bases and J lost 7 bases. Germline V gene data show CDR1 as MDHEN and CDR2 as SYDVKM. The CDR3 sequence is 14 residues long. The chain's CDR3 is CASRIAGGPGEQYF. In DNA, the CDR3 is TGTGCCAGCAGAATAGCGGGAGGGCCGGGAGAGCAGTACTTC.

The V and J genes are TRBV23-1 and TRBJ1-2, with D maybe TRBD1 (6 bases). TRBV23-1 is designated an ORF whose function remains uncertain. Trimming removed 4 bases from V and 2 bases from J, with 8 bases in between. The CDR3 loop spans 13 amino acids. The CDR3 protein is CASSRGGNYGYTF. The CDR3 region has the DNA TGCGCCAGCAGTCGAGGGGGAAACTATGGCTACACCTTC.

The V call is TRBV6-5, the J call TRBJ2-3; 7 bases agree with TRBD2. The CDR3 consists of 14 residues. V lost 6 bases to trimming and J lost 2 bases; unmatched junction nucleotides: 5. Germline CDR1 reads MNHEY; CDR2 reads SVGAGI. The CDR3 region has the DNA TGTGCCAGCAGCCGGGAGGCCAACACAGATACGCAGTATTTT. It is translated as CASSREANTDTQYF.

The chain recombines TRBV27 with TRBJ2-7; a weak D match, TRBD2 (5 bases). The CDR3 is 15 residues long. Trimming took 5 bases from V and 3 from J, leaving 17 bases between them. Germline V CDR1 and CDR2: MNHEY, SMNVEV (reference sequence). The CDR3 bases are TGTGCCAGCAGTCCTACGGCGGGCAGGTACTACGAGCAGTACTTC. Translated, it gives CASSPTAGRYYEQYF.

The chain is built from TRBV6-5 and TRBJ2-7, with 13 bases identical to TRBD2. The junction had 3 bases not matched to a gene; V was cut back by 6 bases and J by 4 bases. The CDR3 extends over 14 amino acids. Germline CDR1 and CDR2: MNHEY and SVGAGI. The CDR3, as DNA: TGTGCCAGCAGCAGGACTAGCGGGAGTTACGAGCAGTACTTC. Its translation is CASSRTSGSYEQYF.

The gene calls are TRBV9 and TRBJ2-3; 7 bases fit TRBD2. The V segment lost 4 bases and the J segment 4 bases; nucleotides outside the gene matches: 18. The germline gives CDR1 SGDLS, CDR2 YYNGEE. The CDR3 length is 18 residues. The CDR3 sequence is CASSSLPPYGLVSDTQYF. The CDR3 coding sequence is TGTGCCAGCAGCTCCCTACCCCCCTACGGACTAGTATCAGATACGCAGTATTTT. The entire variable domain, with the rest obtained from reference TRBV9 and TRBJ2-3, is as follows: DSGVTQTPKHLITATGQRVTLRCSPRSGDLSVYWYQQSLDQGLQFLIQYYNGEERAKGNILERFSAQQFPDLHSELNLSSLELGDSALYFCASSSLPPYGLVSDTQYFGPGTRLTVL.

The chain is built from TRBV5-6 and TRBJ1-3, with D hard to call. CDR3 length: 13 amino acids. V lost 4 bases and J lost 0, with 5 bases in between. CDR1 and CDR2 (germline): SGHDT, YYEEEE. The CDR3: CASSPSSGNTIYF. CDR3 in DNA: TGTGCCAGCAGCCCATCCTCTGGAAACACCATATATTTT.